The next 8 T cell receptor beta chains were all read from a single sample in a study of T cell responses to AZD1222 COVID-19 vaccine. Clones were read by immunoSEQ multiplex PCR, and TCRdb kept only the in-frame ones, dropping some. The data hold about 150,000 clones, with approximately 91% observed a single time. Sequenced here: peripheral blood, sampled 28 days after the second AZD1222 dose. The receptors were gathered from an adult who received the AZD1222 COVID-19 vaccine.

This chain joins TRBV29-1 and TRBJ1-1; TRBD1 is a possible D gene (6 bases). This CDR3 contains 12 residues. Trimming removed 4 bases from V and 8 bases from J, with 14 bases in between. The germline V gene encodes CDR1 SQVTM and CDR2 ANQGSEA. The DNA for the CDR3 is TGCAGCGTTGTAGGGGGTCGAGGGGAAGCTTTCTTT. Amino acids: CSVVGGRGEAFF.

This sequence joins TRBV6-2 or TRBV6-3 and TRBJ1-5, with D unclear. Trimming removed 5 bases from V and 5 bases from J, with 13 bases in between. The length of the CDR3 is 14 residues. Germline V gene lookup returns CDR1 MNHEY and CDR2 SVGEGT. The DNA of the CDR3 is TGTGCCAGCAGTCTGTCCCATGGAGATCAGCCCCAGCATTTT. Translation: CASSLSHGDQPQHF.

A few counts support this clone. V and J are TRBV19 and TRBJ1-5; possible D gene TRBD1, 6 bases. With 0 bases removed from V and 4 bases from J, the gap between germline ends came to 13 bases. Germline CDR1 LNHDA, CDR2 SQIVND (reference sequence). There are 16 residues in the CDR3. The CDR3 spells CASSIEVGGTNQPQHF. CDR3 DNA sequence: TGTGCCAGTAGTATAGAAGTGGGGGGCACAAATCAGCCCCAGCATTTT.

This sequence joins TRBV29-1 and TRBJ1-4; TRBD1 matches 9 bases. V shed 4 bases and J 6 bases; nucleotides not matched to a gene: 0. This CDR3 has 12 amino acids. Germline assignment: CDR1 SQVTM and CDR2 ANQGSEA. The CDR3 loop reads CSVGTGDEKLFF. Here the CDR3 DNA reads TGCAGCGTTGGGACAGGGGATGAAAAACTGTTTTTT.

The CDR3 protein is CASSPGGAGGANVLTF. The CDR3 nucleotides read TGTGCCAGCTCACCAGGGGGCGCGGGAGGGGCCAACGTCCTGACTTTC. The chain carries TRBV18 and TRBJ2-6; TRBD1 or TRBD2 may be the D gene (6 bases each). Between the trimmed V and J ends, which lost 2 bases and 4 bases, there was a span of 12 bases. The CDR3 spans 16 residues. Per the germline V gene, CDR1 is KGHSH and CDR2 is LQKENI.

This rearrangement joins TRBV12-5 to TRBJ2-2; D is ambiguous. The V end was cut by 0 bases, the J end by 2 bases, with 7 bases between. Germline values: CDR1 LGHNT, CDR2 FRNRAP. This CDR3 contains 15 residues. CDR3 nucleotide sequence: TGTGCTAGTGGTTTGGTACCGGTAAACACCGGGGAGCTGTTTTTT. It yields the protein CASGLVPVNTGELFF. Drawing the rest from reference TRBV12-5 and TRBJ2-2, the complete variable domain is DARVTQTPRHKVTEMGQEVTMRCQPILGHNTVFWYRQTMMQGLELLAYFRNRAPLDDSGMPKDRFSAEMPDATLATLKIQPSEPRDSAVYFCASGLVPVNTGELFFGEGSRLTVL.

The gene calls are TRBV5-1 and TRBJ2-1; D may be TRBD2 (6 bases). Trimming stripped 4 bases from V and 9 bases from J, with 20 bases between. This CDR3 comprises 15 residues. Germline CDR1 and CDR2: SGHRS and YFSETQ. The CDR3 region is CASSDAGTPMIEQFF. The CDR3 coding sequence is TGCGCCAGCAGCGATGCCGGGACTCCTATGATTGAGCAGTTCTTC.

This chain connects TRBV5-1 to TRBJ1-6; D is uncertain. The CDR3 is 14 amino acids. The V end was cut by 2 bases, the J end by 6 bases, with 9 bases between. CDR1 is SGHRS and CDR2 is YFSETQ in the germline V gene. The CDR3: CASSFTQVNSPLHF. DNA of the CDR3: TGCGCCAGCAGCTTTACACAAGTTAATTCACCCCTCCACTTT.